This TCR beta chain was retrieved from a study of blood T cell repertoires in COVID-19. Study details: T cells, B-cell-depleted T cells, or PBMCs supplied cDNA or gDNA.

The CDR3 is made up of 13 amino acids. V shed 7 bases and J 5 bases; nucleotides not matched to a gene: 8. Looked up from germline, CDR1 is SNHLY and CDR2 is FYNNEI. Produced via immunoSEQ multiplex PCR; TCRdb's table is partial and in-frame only. The table records a few hundred thousand clones, about 89% of them present only once. The gene calls are TRBV2 and TRBJ2-7, with TRBD1 matching 7 bases. The receptor was isolated from a human donor in a cohort exposed to, infected with or recovered from COVID-19 (not recorded which). The donor label of this sample is uncertain. The sample was PBMCs or T cells enriched from blood (not recorded which). In DNA, the CDR3 is TGTGCCAGCAAAAGACAGGGCGAGGACGAGCAGTACTTC. Translated, it gives CASKRQGEDEQYF.